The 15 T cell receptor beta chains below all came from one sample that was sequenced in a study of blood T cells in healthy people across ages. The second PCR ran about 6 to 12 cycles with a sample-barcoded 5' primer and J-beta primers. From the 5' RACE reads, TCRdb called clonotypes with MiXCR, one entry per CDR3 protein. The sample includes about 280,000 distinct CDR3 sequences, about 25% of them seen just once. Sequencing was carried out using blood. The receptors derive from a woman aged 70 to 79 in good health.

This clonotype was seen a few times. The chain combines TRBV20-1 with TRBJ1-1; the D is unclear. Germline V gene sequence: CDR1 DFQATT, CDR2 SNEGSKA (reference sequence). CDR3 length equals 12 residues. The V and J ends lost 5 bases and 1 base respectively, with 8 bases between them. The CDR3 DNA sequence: TGCAGTGCTGCAACATCGAACACTGAAGCTTTCTTT. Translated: CSAATSNTEAFF.

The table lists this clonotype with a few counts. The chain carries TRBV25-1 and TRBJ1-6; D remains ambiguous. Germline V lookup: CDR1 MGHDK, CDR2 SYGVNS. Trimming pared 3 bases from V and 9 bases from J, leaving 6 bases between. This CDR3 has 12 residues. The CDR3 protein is CASSDPVSPLHF. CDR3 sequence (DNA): TGTGCCAGCAGTGATCCAGTTTCACCCCTCCACTTT.

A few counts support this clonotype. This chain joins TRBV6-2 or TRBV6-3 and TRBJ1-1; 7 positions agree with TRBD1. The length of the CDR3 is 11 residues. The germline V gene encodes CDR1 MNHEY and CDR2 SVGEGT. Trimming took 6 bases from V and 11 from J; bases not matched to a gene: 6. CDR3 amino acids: CASSYDRAAFF. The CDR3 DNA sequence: TGTGCCAGCAGCTATGACAGGGCCGCTTTCTTT.

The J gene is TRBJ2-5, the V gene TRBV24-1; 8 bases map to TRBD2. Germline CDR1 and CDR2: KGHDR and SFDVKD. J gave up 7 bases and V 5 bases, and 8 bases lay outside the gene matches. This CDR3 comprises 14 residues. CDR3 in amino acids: CATSVTGGPGTQYF. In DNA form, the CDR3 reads TGTGCCACCAGTGTGACGGGAGGGCCAGGGACCCAGTACTTC.

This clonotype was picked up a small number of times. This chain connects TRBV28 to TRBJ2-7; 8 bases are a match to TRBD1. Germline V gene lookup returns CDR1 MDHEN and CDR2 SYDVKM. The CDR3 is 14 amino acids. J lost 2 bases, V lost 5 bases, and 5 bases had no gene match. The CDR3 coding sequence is TGTGCCAGCAGTCGTCCGGGACAGGCCTACGAGCAGTACTTC. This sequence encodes CASSRPGQAYEQYF.

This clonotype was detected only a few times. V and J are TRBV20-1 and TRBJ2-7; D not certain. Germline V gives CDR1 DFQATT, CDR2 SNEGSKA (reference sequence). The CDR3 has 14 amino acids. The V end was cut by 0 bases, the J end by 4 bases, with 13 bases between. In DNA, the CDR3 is TGCAGTGCTAGAGATTCCGTTCCGCCATACGAGCAGTACTTC. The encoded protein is CSARDSVPPYEQYF.

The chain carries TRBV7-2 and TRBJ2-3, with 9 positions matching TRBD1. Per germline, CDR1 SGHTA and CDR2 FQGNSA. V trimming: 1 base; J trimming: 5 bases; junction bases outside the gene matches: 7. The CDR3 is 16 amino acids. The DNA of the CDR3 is TGTGCCAGCAGCTTAGAGGTATCGACAGGGGGAGATACGCAGTATTTT. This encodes CASSLEVSTGGDTQYF.

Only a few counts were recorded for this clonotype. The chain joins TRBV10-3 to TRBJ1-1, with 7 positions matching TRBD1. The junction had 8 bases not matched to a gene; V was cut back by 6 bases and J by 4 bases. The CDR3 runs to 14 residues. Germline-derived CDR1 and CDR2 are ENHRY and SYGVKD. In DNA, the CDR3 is TGTGCCATCAGGTTTGGGACAGAGGGCACTGAAGCTTTCTTT. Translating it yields CAIRFGTEGTEAFF.

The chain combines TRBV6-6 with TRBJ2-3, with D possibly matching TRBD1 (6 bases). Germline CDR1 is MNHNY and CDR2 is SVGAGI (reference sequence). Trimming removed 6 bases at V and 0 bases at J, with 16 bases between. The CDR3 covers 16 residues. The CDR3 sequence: CASSSSRQASTDTQYF. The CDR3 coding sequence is TGTGCCAGCAGCTCAAGCCGACAGGCTAGCACAGATACGCAGTATTTT.

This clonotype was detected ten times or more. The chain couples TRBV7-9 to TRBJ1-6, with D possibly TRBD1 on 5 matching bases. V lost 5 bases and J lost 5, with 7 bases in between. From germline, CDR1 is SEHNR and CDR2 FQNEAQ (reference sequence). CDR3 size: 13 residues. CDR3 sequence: CASSRDDNSPLHF. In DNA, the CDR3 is TGTGCCAGCAGCCGGGACGATAATTCACCCCTCCACTTT.

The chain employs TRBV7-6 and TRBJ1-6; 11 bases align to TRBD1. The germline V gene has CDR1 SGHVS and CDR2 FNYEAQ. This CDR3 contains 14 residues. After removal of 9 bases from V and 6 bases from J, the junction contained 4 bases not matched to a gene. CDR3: CASGQGASNSPLHF. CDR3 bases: TGTGCCAGTGGACAGGGGGCCTCTAATTCACCCCTCCACTTT.

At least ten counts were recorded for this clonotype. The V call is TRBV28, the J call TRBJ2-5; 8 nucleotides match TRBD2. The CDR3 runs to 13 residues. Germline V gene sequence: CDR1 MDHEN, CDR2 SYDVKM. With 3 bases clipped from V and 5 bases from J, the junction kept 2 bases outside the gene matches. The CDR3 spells CASSLSGSETQYF. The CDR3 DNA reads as TGTGCCAGCAGTTTGAGCGGGAGTGAGACCCAGTACTTC.

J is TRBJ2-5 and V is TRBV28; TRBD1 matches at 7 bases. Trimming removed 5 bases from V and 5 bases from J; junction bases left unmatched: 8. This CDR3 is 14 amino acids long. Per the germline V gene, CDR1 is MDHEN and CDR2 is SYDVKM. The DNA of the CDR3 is TGTGCCAGCAGTATGACAGGGACCCGGGAGACCCAGTACTTC. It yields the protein CASSMTGTRETQYF.

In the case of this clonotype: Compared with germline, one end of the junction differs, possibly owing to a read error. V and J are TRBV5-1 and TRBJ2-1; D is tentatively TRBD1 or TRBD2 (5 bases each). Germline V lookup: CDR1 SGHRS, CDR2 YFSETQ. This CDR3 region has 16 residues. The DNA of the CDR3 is TGCGCCAGCAGCTCTGGGACCCTGAGCTCCTACAATGAGCAGCTCTTC. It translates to CASSSGTLSSYNEQLF.

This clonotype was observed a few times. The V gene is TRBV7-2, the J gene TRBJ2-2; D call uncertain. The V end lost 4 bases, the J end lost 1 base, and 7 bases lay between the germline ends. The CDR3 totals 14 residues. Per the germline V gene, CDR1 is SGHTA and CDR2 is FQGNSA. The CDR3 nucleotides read TGTGCCAGCAGCTCGATGCAGAACACCGGGGAGCTGTTTTTT. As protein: CASSSMQNTGELFF.